Detailed here is one T cell receptor (beta chain). Antigen specificity is unknown. A read error may explain this, as a much larger clone is one base away. The CDR3 extends over 16 amino acids. In germline, CDR1 is MDHEN, CDR2 SYDVKM. This sample is part of a study of regulatory T cells in long-lasting Graves disease. Overall study context: More than 5 years of antithyroid drugs with positive TSH receptor antibodies defined persistent Graves' disease.

Building the TCR beta libraries relied on iRepertoire HTBI primers, and CDR3 regions underwent Arm-PCR. TCRdb reprocessed the multiplex PCR reads via MiXCR and lists one record per CDR3 protein. The data contain about 300,000 distinct CDR3 sequences, roughly a fifth of them singletons. Noted time point: persistent/refractory GD, antithyroid drugs over 5 years with positive TRAb. PBMCs provided the RNA from which the TCR library was made. The study, taken as a whole, reports: TRBV28 was favored in persistent disease, as were TRBJ1-2 and TRBJ2-5. Between persistent patients, around 2,900 public clonotypes were shared, exceeding the 966 shared between new patients.

This chain joins TRBV28 and TRBJ2-4, with 8 bases matching TRBD1. Sequenced here: peripheral blood mononuclear cells (PBMCs), sampled when the disease was refractory, from a patient treated with antithyroid drugs. The sequence derives from a female donor with Graves disease. CDR3 bases: TGTGTCAGCACCCCCGAGGGACGGACAGGGTATAACATTCAGTACTTC. Amino acids: CVSTPEGRTGYNIQYF.